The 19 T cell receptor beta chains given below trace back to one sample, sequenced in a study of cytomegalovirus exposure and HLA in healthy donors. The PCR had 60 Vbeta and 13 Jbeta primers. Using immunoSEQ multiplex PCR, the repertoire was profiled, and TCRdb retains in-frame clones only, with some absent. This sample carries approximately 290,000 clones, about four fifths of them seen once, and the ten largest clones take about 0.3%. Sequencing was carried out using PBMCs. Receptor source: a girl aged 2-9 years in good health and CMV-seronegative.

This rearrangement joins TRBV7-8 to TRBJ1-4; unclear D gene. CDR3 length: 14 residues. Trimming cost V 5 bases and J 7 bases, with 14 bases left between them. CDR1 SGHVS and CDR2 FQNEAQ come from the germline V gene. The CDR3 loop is CASSRTEKAEKLFF. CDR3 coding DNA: TGTGCCAGCAGCCGCACAGAAAAGGCTGAAAAACTGTTTTTT.

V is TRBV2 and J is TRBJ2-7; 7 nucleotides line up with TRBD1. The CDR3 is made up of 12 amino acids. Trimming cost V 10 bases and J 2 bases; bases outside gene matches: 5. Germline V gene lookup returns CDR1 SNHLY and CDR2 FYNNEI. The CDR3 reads CATMTGTYEQYF. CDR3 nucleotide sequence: TGTGCCACCATGACAGGGACCTACGAGCAGTACTTC.

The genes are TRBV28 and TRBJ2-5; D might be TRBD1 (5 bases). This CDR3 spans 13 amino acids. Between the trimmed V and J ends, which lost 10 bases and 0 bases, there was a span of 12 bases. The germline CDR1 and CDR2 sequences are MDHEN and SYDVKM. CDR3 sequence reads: CATRAPYQETQYF. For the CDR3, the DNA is TGTGCCACCAGGGCCCCGTACCAAGAGACCCAGTACTTC. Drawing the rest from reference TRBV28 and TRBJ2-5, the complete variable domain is DVKVTQSSRYLVKRTGEKVFLECVQDMDHENMFWYRQDPGLGLRLIYFSYDVKMKEKGDIPEGYSVSREKKERFSLILESASTNQTSMYLCATRAPYQETQYFGPGTRLLVL.

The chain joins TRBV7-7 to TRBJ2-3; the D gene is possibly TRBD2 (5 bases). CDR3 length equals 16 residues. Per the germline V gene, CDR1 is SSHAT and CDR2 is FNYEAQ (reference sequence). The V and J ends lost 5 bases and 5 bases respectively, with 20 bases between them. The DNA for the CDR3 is TGTGCCAGCAGCCCCCTTGGACTTGCGGGCGGAGATACGCAGTATTTT. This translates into CASSPLGLAGGDTQYF.

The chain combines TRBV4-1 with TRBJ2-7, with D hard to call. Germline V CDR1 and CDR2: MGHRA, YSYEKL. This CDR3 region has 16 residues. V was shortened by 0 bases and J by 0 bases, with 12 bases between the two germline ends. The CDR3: CASSQEEDTSSYEQYF. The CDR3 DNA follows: TGCGCCAGCAGCCAAGAAGAAGACACGAGCTCCTACGAGCAGTACTTC.

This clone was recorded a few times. The CDR3 DNA is TGTGCCAGCAGCTCATTCGGAGGGCGGACTAACTATGGCTACACCTTC. Amino acids: CASSSFGGRTNYGYTF. This chain links TRBV7-9 with TRBJ1-2; D gene unclear. The CDR3 totals 16 residues. V was shortened by 4 bases and J by 0 bases, with 15 bases between the two germline ends. The germline V gene encodes CDR1 SEHNR and CDR2 FQNEAQ (reference sequence).

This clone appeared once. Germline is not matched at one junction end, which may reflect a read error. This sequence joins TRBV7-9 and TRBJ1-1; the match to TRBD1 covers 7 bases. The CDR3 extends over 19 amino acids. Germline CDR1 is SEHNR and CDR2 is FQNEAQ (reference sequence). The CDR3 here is CSSSRIHPGTVTLNTEAFF. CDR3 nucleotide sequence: TGTTCCAGCAGTCGTATTCATCCAGGGACAGTAACTTTGAACACTGAAGCTTTCTTT.

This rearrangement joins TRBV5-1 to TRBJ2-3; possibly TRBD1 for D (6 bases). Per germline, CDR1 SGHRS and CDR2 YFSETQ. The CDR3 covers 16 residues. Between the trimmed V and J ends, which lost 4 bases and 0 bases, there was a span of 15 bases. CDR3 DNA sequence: TGCGCCAGCAGCCTCCCGACAGGCGGGAGCACAGATACGCAGTATTTT. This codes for CASSLPTGGSTDTQYF. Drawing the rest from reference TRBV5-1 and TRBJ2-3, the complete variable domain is KAGVTQTPRYLIKTRGQQVTLSCSPISGHRSVSWYQQTPGQGLQFLFEYFSETQRNKGNFPGRFSGRQFSNSRSEMNVSTLELGDSALYLCASSLPTGGSTDTQYFGPGTRLTVL.

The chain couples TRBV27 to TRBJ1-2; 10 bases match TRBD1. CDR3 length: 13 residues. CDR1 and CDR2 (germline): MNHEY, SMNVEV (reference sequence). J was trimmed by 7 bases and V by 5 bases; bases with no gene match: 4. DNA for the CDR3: TGTGCCAGCAGTGCTGGACAGGGGGGTGGCTACACCTTC. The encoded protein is CASSAGQGGGYTF.

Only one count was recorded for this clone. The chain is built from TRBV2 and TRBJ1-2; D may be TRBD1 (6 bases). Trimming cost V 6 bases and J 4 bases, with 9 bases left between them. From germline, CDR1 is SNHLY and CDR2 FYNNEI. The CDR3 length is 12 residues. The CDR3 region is CASRQGVYGYTF. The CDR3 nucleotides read TGTGCCAGCAGACAGGGAGTCTATGGCTACACCTTC. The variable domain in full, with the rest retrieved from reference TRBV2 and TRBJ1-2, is EPEVTQTPSHQVTQMGQEVILRCVPISNHLYFYWYRQILGQKVEFLVSFYNNEISEKSEIFDDQFSVERPDGSNFTLKIRSTKLEDSAMYFCASRQGVYGYTFGSGTRLTVV.

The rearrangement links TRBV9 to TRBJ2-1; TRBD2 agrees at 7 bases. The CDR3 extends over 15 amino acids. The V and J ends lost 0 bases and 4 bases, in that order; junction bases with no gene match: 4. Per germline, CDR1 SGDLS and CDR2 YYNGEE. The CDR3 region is CASSVAWEGYNEQFF. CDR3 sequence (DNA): TGTGCCAGCAGCGTAGCGTGGGAGGGTTACAATGAGCAGTTCTTC.

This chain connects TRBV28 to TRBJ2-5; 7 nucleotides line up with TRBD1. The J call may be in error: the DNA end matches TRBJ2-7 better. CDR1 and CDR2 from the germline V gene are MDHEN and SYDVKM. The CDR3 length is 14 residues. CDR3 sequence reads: CASTSGQISYEQYF. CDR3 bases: TGTGCCAGCACATCGGGACAGATCTCCTACGAGCAGTACTTC.

Here the CDR3 reads CASSRGGRTEAFF. CDR3 nucleotide sequence: TGTGCCAGCTCACGAGGGGGCCGGACTGAAGCTTTCTTT. The chain is built from TRBV18 and TRBJ1-1; 7 positions agree with TRBD1. V shed 4 bases and J 5 bases; nucleotides not matched to a gene: 4. Germline V gives CDR1 KGHSH, CDR2 LQKENI. The CDR3 totals 13 residues.

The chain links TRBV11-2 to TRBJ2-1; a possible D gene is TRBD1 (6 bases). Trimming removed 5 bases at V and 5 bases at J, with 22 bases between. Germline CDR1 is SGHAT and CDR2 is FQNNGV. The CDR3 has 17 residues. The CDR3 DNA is TGTGCCAGCAGCCTAATTTCAGGGGCGACCCGTGACAATGAGCAGTTCTTC. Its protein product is CASSLISGATRDNEQFF.

The CDR3 sequence: CASSLLTGPNQPQHF. DNA of the CDR3: TGTGCCAGCAGTTTACTGACAGGGCCCAATCAGCCCCAGCATTTT. The genes are TRBV28 and TRBJ1-5, with TRBD1 matching over 7 bases. V shed 2 bases and J 3 bases; nucleotides not matched to a gene: 4. CDR3 length: 15 amino acids. Germline lookup yields CDR1 MDHEN and CDR2 SYDVKM.

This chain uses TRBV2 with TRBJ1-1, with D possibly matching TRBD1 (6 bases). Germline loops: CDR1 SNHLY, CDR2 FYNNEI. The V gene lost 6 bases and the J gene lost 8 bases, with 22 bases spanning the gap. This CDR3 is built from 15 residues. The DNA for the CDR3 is TGTGCCAGCAGGGAATACTCCGGTGACAGGCCCGAAGCTTTCTTT. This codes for CASREYSGDRPEAFF.

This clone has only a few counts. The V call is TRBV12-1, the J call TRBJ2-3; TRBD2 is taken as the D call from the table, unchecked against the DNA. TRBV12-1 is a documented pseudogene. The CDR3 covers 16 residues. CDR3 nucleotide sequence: TGTGCCAGCAGCCCCGGGACTAGCGGGAGCACAGATACGCAGTATTTT. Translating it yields CASSPGTSGSTDTQYF.

The CDR3 DNA is TGTGCCAGCAGTTACTCGGCAGGGGGCGGCCAGCCCCAGCATTTT. Encoded protein: CASSYSAGGGQPQHF. The chain uses TRBV6-5 and TRBJ1-5, with TRBD1 matching 8 bases. CDR1 is MNHEY, CDR2 SVGAGI, per germline. Trimming removed 0 bases from V and 7 bases from J; junction bases left unmatched: 5. The length of the CDR3 is 15 residues.

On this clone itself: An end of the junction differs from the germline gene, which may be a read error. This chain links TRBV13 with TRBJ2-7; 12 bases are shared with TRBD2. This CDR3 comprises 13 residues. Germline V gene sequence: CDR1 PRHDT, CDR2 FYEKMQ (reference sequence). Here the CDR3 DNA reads TGTGCCAGCACTGACTCCGGACTAGCGGGACTCAACTTC. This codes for CASTDSGLAGLNF.